This T cell receptor (beta chain) was retrieved from a study of blood T cell repertoires in COVID-19. Overall study context: Acute and convalescent COVID-19 specimens originated in the United States, Italy and Spain. The analysed material was cDNA or gDNA that came from T cells, B-cell-depleted T cells, or PBMCs.

Germline V gene data show CDR1 as SEHNR and CDR2 as FQNEAQ (reference sequence). The J segment lost 4 bases and the V segment lost 1 base, leaving 7 bases of the junction unmatched. CDR3 length: 16 amino acids. Per the original data handling: Using reference gene primer amplification, nucleated cell counts were estimated. Libraries were prepared by immunoSEQ multiplex PCR; TCRdb keeps only in-frame clonotypes and omits some of them. The DNA gave D and trimming, while V, J and clone size come from that table. This sample carries fewer than 250,000 clones, about 87% of them seen once, and the ten largest clones take over 1.5%.

J is TRBJ1-5 and V is TRBV7-9; 7 bases fit TRBD1. Sequencing was performed on peripheral blood. This receptor was obtained from a man aged 65 to 85 with acute or convalescent COVID-19. The CDR3 loop reads CASSLGIGTENQPQHF. Written as DNA, the CDR3 is TGTGCCAGCAGCTTAGGAATTGGGACAGAAAATCAGCCCCAGCATTTT.